The 22 T cell receptor beta chains reported below all come from one sample, sequenced in a study of T cell repertoires in cytomegalovirus infection. Each CDR3 protein gets one entry after TCRdb re-called the reads with MiXCR. The data hold around 130,000 distinct CDR3 sequences, with approximately 9.2% observed a single time. Sequencing was done on a sample of PBMCs. These receptors all come from a human donor in good health (CMV status not recorded). Some clones in this sample may be carry-over from other donors' samples.

This clonotype appeared a few times. The chain has TRBV6-5 and TRBJ1-1; no clear D. Germline V gene sequence: CDR1 MNHEY, CDR2 SVGAGI. V lost 0 bases and J lost 4, with 9 bases in between. The CDR3 consists of 14 residues. CDR3 nucleotide sequence: TGTGCCAGCAGTTACTCGATCCAAGGCACTGAAGCTTTCTTT. Amino acids: CASSYSIQGTEAFF.

This clonotype was seen at least ten times. J is TRBJ2-3 and V is TRBV7-2; TRBD1 matches at 7 bases. The CDR3 loop spans 15 amino acids. Losses at the gene ends were 5 bases for V and 1 base for J; bases not matched to a gene: 6. Germline V lookup: CDR1 SGHTA, CDR2 FQGNSA. The CDR3 region is CASSPIGGGTDTQYF. In DNA, the CDR3 is TGTGCCAGCAGCCCGATAGGGGGCGGCACAGATACGCAGTATTTT.

This clonotype has at least ten counts. This chain links TRBV11-2 with TRBJ2-1; D is ambiguous. Germline values: CDR1 SGHAT, CDR2 FQNNGV. The germline V and J ends were trimmed by 1 base and 8 bases, with 15 bases remaining between them. The CDR3 spans 15 residues. The CDR3 region has the DNA TGTGCCAGCAGCTTAGGGGCAGCCCCTGGGGATGAGCAGTTCTTC. Translation: CASSLGAAPGDEQFF. The entire variable domain, with the rest obtained from reference TRBV11-2 and TRBJ2-1, is as follows: EAGVAQSPRYKIIEKRQSVAFWCNPISGHATLYWYQQILGQGPKLLIQFQNNGVVDDSQLPKDRFSAERLKGVDSTLKIQPAKLEDSAVYLCASSLGAAPGDEQFFGPGTRLTVL.

This clonotype was observed at least ten times. The CDR3 protein is CASSQERRDTEAFF. CDR3 DNA: TGCGCCAGCAGCCAAGAAAGACGGGACACTGAAGCTTTCTTT. The gene calls are TRBV4-1 and TRBJ1-1; D ambiguous. Between the trimmed V and J ends, which lost 0 bases and 3 bases, there was a span of 8 bases. CDR1 MGHRA and CDR2 YSYEKL come from the germline V gene. The CDR3 contains 14 residues.

At least ten counts were recorded for this clonotype. The chain couples TRBV19 to TRBJ2-3, with TRBD2 identical over 9 bases. Unmatched junction bases numbered 7, after V lost 11 bases and J lost 4 bases. The CDR3 totals 13 residues. Germline lookup yields CDR1 LNHDA and CDR2 SQIVND (reference sequence). The CDR3 sequence is CAVAGARSDTQYF. CDR3 nucleotide sequence: TGTGCCGTAGCGGGGGCGCGGTCAGATACGCAGTATTTT.

The V gene is TRBV5-1, the J gene TRBJ2-3, with 8 bases identical to TRBD1. From germline, CDR1 is SGHRS and CDR2 YFSETQ. The CDR3 loop spans 14 amino acids. The V gene end was trimmed by 4 bases and the J gene end by 2 bases; junction bases not matched to a gene: 3. CDR3 loop: CASSPDRATDTQYF. DNA of the CDR3: TGCGCCAGCAGCCCGGACAGGGCCACAGATACGCAGTATTTT.

This clonotype was seen at least ten times. In nucleotides, the CDR3 is TGTGCCAGCAGCCTCGGGACAGGGGAGCACGAGCAGTACTTC. Encoded protein: CASSLGTGEHEQYF. The gene calls are TRBV28 and TRBJ2-7, with 10 bases fitting TRBD1. Germline CDR1 is MDHEN and CDR2 is SYDVKM. V dropped 6 bases and J dropped 5; count of bases not matched to a gene: 7. This CDR3 is 14 amino acids long.

This chain joins TRBV7-2 and TRBJ2-5; 10 bases line up with TRBD1. Germline loops: CDR1 SGHTA, CDR2 FQGNSA. V lost 2 bases, J lost 3 bases, and 3 bases stayed unmatched. The CDR3 sequence is 15 residues long. The CDR3 region is CASSLRGTGEETQYF. The CDR3 DNA follows: TGTGCCAGCAGCTTAAGGGGGACAGGGGAAGAGACCCAGTACTTC.

Many counts were recorded for this clonotype. The chain couples TRBV7-9 to TRBJ2-5; no reliable D call. Looked up from germline, CDR1 is SEHNR and CDR2 is FQNEAQ (reference sequence). V lost 2 bases and J lost 1, with 8 bases in between. The CDR3 loop spans 14 amino acids. CDR3 nucleotides: TGTGCCAGCAGCTTATCCCGGGCCCAAGAGACCCAGTACTTC. Translation gives CASSLSRAQETQYF.

This clonotype was detected many times. The chain recombines TRBV2 with TRBJ2-7; perhaps TRBD2 as D (6 bases). With 7 bases removed from V and 0 bases from J, the gap between germline ends came to 19 bases. Germline CDR1 and CDR2: SNHLY and FYNNEI. This CDR3 region has 16 residues. CDR3 sequence: CASTEPGGSASYEQYF. The CDR3 DNA reads TGTGCCAGCACCGAACCCGGAGGGTCAGCCTCCTACGAGCAGTACTTC.

The chain combines TRBV15 with TRBJ1-2, with D unclear. The CDR3 loop spans 14 amino acids. Per the germline V gene, CDR1 is LNHNV and CDR2 is YYDKDF (reference sequence). V lost 3 bases and J lost 0, with 8 bases in between. The CDR3 sequence: CATSSWRSNYGYTF. The CDR3 DNA reads as TGTGCCACCAGCAGCTGGAGGTCTAACTATGGCTACACCTTC.

This clonotype was counted at least ten times. In DNA form, the CDR3 reads TGTGCCAGCAGCCAAGATCCAACGGGGGGAGAGACCCAGTACTTC. Its translation: CASSQDPTGGETQYF. The gene calls are TRBV3-1 and TRBJ2-5; 7 bases are shared with TRBD2. V trimming: 0 bases; J trimming: 4 bases; junction bases outside the gene matches: 5. In germline, CDR1 is LGHDT, CDR2 YNNKEL (reference sequence). The CDR3 runs to 15 residues.

This clonotype was counted at least ten times. The genes are TRBV20-1 and TRBJ2-5; maybe TRBD1 (6 bases). Germline-derived CDR1 and CDR2 are DFQATT and SNEGSKA (reference sequence). The CDR3 loop spans 13 amino acids. Trimming pared 5 bases from V and 2 bases from J, leaving 12 bases between. The CDR3 is CSAYRATQETQYF. In DNA, the CDR3 is TGCAGTGCTTACAGGGCTACTCAAGAGACCCAGTACTTC.

This clonotype was detected many times. This chain connects TRBV7-2 to TRBJ1-2; D is uncertain. Trimming removed 5 bases at V and 3 bases at J, with 4 bases between. CDR1 SGHTA and CDR2 FQGNSA come from the germline V gene. The length of the CDR3 is 11 residues. Written as DNA, the CDR3 is TGTGCCAGCAGCCCAGACTATGGCTACACCTTC. It yields the protein CASSPDYGYTF.

The V call is TRBV2, the J call TRBJ2-7; TRBD1 aligns across 11 bases. Germline V gene lookup returns CDR1 SNHLY and CDR2 FYNNEI. This CDR3 is 13 amino acids long. V was clipped by 6 bases and J by 4 bases; unmatched bases: 2. The CDR3 spells CASSGTGGYEQYF. DNA of the CDR3: TGTGCCAGCAGCGGGACAGGGGGGTACGAGCAGTACTTC.

This clonotype came up many times. The chain is built from TRBV7-9 and TRBJ1-2; 8 nucleotides agree with TRBD1. Germline V gives CDR1 SEHNR, CDR2 FQNEAQ (reference sequence). After removal of 0 bases from V and 4 bases from J, the junction contained 1 base not matched to a gene. CDR3 length: 14 residues. CDR3 nucleotides: TGTGCCAGCAGCTTAGCCGGGACAGGCTATGGCTACACCTTC. It is translated as CASSLAGTGYGYTF.

This clonotype has more than one count but fewer than ten. CDR3 amino acids: CASSLGSTNEKLFF. The CDR3 DNA reads as TGTGCCAGCAGCTTGGGGTCAACTAATGAAAAACTGTTTTTT. This chain joins TRBV5-4 and TRBJ1-4, with D unclear. This CDR3 has 14 residues. CDR1 and CDR2 from the germline V gene are SGHNT and YYREEE (reference sequence). V lost 0 bases and J lost 0, with 3 bases in between.

The chain links TRBV29-1 to TRBJ2-5; D remains unclear. Trimming left V 8 bases short and J 1 base short, with 11 bases between. CDR1 SQVTM and CDR2 ANQGSEA come from the germline V gene. The CDR3 loop spans 12 amino acids. The chain's CDR3 is CSHPAGQETQYF. DNA for the CDR3: TGCAGCCATCCCGCCGGCCAAGAGACCCAGTACTTC.

This clonotype was found many times. The V and J genes are TRBV15 and TRBJ1-2; perhaps TRBD1 as D (6 bases). Germline V gene sequence: CDR1 LNHNV, CDR2 YYDKDF (reference sequence). V was shortened by 0 bases and J by 6 bases, with 11 bases between the two germline ends. The CDR3 has 14 amino acids. The CDR3 here is CATSRDGYRDGYTF. In nucleotides, the CDR3 is TGTGCCACCAGCAGAGATGGTTACAGGGATGGCTACACCTTC.

This clonotype has at least ten counts. The rearrangement uses TRBV7-9 and TRBJ1-1; D remains ambiguous. V lost 3 bases to trimming and J lost 0 bases, with 8 bases between them. The CDR3 sequence is 14 residues long. CDR1 is SEHNR, CDR2 FQNEAQ, per germline (reference sequence). The CDR3 here is CASSFSVMNTEAFF. CDR3 in DNA: TGTGCCAGCAGCTTTTCGGTGATGAACACTGAAGCTTTCTTT.

This clonotype was seen at least ten times. The CDR3 region is CSARSPSGGSYEQYF. CDR3 coding DNA: TGCAGTGCTAGGTCACCCAGCGGGGGTTCCTACGAGCAGTACTTC. The genes are TRBV20-1 and TRBJ2-7; 8 bases are shared with TRBD2. The CDR3 sequence is 15 residues long. The germline CDR1 and CDR2 sequences are DFQATT and SNEGSKA (reference sequence). J gave up 1 base and V 3 bases, and 8 bases lay outside the gene matches.

Ten or more counts support this clonotype. V usage is TRBV7-2 and J usage is TRBJ2-3, with 9 bases that match TRBD2. CDR1 is SGHTA, CDR2 FQGNSA, per germline. The CDR3 consists of 15 residues. Germline trimming cut 4 bases from V and 0 bases from J; bases unmatched to any gene: 2. CDR3 sequence reads: CASSSSGVSTDTQYF. DNA of the CDR3: TGTGCCAGCAGCTCTAGCGGGGTGAGCACAGATACGCAGTATTTT. The whole variable domain, remainder taken from reference TRBV7-2 and TRBJ2-3, is GAGVSQSPSNKVTEKGKDVELRCDPISGHTALYWYRQSLGQGLEFLIYFQGNSAPDKSGLPSDRFSAERTGGSVSTLTIQRTQQEDSAVYLCASSSSGVSTDTQYFGPGTRLTVL.